A single T cell receptor (beta chain) is shown here with its context. This entry is derived from a study of OX40 agonist ivuxolimab in advanced cancers. Using immunoSEQ multiplex PCR, the repertoire was profiled, and TCRdb retains in-frame clones only, with some absent. This sample has tens of thousands of clones, with about nine tenths found just once. There are 14 residues in the CDR3. With 1 base removed from V and 6 bases from J, the gap between germline ends came to 8 bases. Germline loops: CDR1 SGHTS, CDR2 YDEGEE. The sequence was collected from an adult with an advanced solid tumor such as melanoma, head and neck, liver or kidney cancer. The sample in question was CD4+ or CD8+ T cells sorted from blood, obtained in a trial of the OX40 agonist ivuxolimab. V gene TRBV5-8 combines with J gene TRBJ1-6, with a tentative D call TRBD1 (5 bases). This CDR3 is CASSLSQGNSPLHF. In DNA, the CDR3 is TGTGCCAGCAGCTTGAGCCAGGGTAATTCACCCCTCCACTTT. Together with reference TRBV5-8 and TRBJ1-6, the CDR3 gives the full variable domain: EAGVTQSPTHLIKTRGQQATLRCSPISGHTSVYWYQQALGLGLQFLLWYDEGEERNRGNFPPRFSGRQFPNYSSELNVNALELEDSALYLCASSLSQGNSPLHFGNGTRLTVT.